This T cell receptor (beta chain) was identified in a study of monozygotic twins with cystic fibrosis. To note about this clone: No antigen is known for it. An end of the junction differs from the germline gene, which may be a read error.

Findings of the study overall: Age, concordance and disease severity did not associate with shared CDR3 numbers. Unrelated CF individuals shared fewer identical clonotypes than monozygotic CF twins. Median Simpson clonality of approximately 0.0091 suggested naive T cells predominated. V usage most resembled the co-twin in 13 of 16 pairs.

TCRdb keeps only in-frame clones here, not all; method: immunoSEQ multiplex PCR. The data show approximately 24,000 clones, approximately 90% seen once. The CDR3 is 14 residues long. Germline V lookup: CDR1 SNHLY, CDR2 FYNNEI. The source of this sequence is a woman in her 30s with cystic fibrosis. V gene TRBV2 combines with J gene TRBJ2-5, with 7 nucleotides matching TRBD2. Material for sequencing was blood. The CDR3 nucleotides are TGTGCCAGCAGTGAGGACCTGGGGGGGGAGACCCAGCACTTC. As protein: CASSEDLGGETQHF. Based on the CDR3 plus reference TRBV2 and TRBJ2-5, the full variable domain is EPEVTQTPSHQVTQMGQEVILRCVPISNHLYFYWYRQILGQKVEFLVSFYNNEISEKSEIFDDQFSVERPDGSNFTLKIRSTKLEDSAMYFCASSEDLGGETQHFGPGTRLLVL.